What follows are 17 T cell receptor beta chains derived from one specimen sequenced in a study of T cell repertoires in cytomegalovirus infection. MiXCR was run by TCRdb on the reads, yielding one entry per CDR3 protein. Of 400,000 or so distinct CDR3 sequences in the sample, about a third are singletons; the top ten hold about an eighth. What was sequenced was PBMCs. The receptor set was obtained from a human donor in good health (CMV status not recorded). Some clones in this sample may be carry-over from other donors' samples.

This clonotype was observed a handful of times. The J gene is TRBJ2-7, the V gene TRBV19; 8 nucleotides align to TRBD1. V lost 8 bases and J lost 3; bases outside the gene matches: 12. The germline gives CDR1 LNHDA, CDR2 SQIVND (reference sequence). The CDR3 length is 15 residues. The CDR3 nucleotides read TGTGCCAGTTCTAAGACAGGGGATATTTTCTACGAGCAGTACTTC. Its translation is CASSKTGDIFYEQYF.

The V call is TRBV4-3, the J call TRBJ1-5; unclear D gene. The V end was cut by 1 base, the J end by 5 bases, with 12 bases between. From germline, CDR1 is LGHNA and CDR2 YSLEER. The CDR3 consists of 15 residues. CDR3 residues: CASSQALDRDQPQHF. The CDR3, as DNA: TGCGCCAGCAGCCAAGCCCTGGACCGCGATCAGCCCCAGCATTTT.

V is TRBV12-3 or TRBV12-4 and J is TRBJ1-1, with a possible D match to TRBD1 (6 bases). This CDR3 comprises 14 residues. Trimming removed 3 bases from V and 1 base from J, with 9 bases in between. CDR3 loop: CASSFWGPNTEAFF. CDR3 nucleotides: TGTGCCAGCAGTTTTTGGGGGCCGAACACTGAAGCTTTCTTT.

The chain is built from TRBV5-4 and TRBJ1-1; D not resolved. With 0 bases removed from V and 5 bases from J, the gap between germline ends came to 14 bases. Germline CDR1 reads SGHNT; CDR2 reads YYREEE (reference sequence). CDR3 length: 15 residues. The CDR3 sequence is CASSLAGNLGTEAFF. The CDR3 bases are TGTGCCAGCAGCTTGGCCGGGAACCTGGGGACTGAAGCTTTCTTT.

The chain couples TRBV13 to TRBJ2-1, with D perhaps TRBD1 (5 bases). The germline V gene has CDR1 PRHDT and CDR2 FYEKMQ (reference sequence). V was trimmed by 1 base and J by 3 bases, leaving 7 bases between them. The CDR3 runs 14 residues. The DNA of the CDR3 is TGTGCCAGCAGCTTAGCCAGGGTCTACAATGAGCAGTTCTTC. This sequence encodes CASSLARVYNEQFF.

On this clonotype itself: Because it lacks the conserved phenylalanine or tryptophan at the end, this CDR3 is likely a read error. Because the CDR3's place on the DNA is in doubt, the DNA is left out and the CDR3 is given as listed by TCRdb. The CDR3 here is CASSLIKGGAYGYSC. The genes are TRBV12-3 or TRBV12-4 and TRBJ1-2; the tabulated D call, TRBD1, remains unverified against the DNA. The CDR3 is 15 amino acids long, termini counted.

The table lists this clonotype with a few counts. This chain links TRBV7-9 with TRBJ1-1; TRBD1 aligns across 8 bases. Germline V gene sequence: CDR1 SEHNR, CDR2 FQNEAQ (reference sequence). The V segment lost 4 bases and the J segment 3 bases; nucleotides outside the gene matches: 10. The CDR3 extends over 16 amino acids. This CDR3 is CASSSTQGGKDTEAFF. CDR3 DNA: TGTGCCAGCAGCTCGACACAGGGGGGGAAGGACACTGAAGCTTTCTTT.

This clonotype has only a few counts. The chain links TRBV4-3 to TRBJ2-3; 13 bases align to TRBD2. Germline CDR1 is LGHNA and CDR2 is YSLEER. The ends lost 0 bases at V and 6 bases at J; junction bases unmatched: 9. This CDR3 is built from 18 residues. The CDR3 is CASSQDSTSGGFGDTQYF. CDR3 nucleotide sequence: TGCGCCAGCAGCCAAGATTCGACTAGCGGGGGGTTTGGGGATACGCAGTATTTT.

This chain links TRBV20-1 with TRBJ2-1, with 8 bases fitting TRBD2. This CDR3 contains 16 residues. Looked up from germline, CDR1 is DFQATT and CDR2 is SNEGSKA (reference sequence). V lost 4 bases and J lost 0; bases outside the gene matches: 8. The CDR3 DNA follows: TGCAGTGCTATTCCCGGGGGGGCTAGCTCCTACAATGAGCAGTTCTTC. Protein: CSAIPGGASSYNEQFF.

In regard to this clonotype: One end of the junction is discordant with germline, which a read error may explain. The CDR3 spells CSGKTGDVGENLFF. The CDR3 region has the DNA TGCAGCGGAAAGACAGGGGATGTGGGTGAAAATCTGTTTTTT. The chain has TRBV29-1 and TRBJ1-4, with 8 bases identical to TRBD1. The CDR3 has 14 amino acids. Germline loops: CDR1 SQVTM, CDR2 ANQGSEA.

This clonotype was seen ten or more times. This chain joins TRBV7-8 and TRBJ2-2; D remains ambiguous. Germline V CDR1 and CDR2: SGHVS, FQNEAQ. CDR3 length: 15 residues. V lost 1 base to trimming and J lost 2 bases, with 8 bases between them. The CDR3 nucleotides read TGTGCCAGCAGCTTAGGGTTAGCCAACACCGGGGAGCTGTTTTTT. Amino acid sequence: CASSLGLANTGELFF.

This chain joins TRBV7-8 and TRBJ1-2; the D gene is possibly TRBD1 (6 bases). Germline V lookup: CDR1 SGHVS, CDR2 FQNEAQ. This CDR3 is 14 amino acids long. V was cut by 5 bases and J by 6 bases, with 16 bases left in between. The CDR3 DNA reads TGTGCCAGCAGCCACCCCCCGGGGGCTAATGGCTACACCTTC. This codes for CASSHPPGANGYTF.

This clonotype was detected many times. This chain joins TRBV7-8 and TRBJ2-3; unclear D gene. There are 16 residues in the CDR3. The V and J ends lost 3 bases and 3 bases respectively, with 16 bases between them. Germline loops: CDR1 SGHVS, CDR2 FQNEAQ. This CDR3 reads CASSFIRPQNTDTQYF. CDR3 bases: TGTGCCAGCAGCTTTATTCGTCCACAAAATACAGATACGCAGTATTTT. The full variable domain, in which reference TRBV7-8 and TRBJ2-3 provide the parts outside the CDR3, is GAGVSQSPRYKVAKRGQDVALRCDPISGHVSLFWYQQALGQGPEFLTYFQNEAQLDKSGLPSDRFFAERPEGSVSTLKIQRTQQEDSAVYLCASSFIRPQNTDTQYFGPGTRLTVL.

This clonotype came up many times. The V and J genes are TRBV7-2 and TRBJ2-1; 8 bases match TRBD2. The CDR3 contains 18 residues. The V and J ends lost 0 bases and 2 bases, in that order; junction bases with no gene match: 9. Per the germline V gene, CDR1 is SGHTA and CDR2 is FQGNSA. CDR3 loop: CASSLAFGGGLPYNEQFF. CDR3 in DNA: TGTGCCAGCAGCTTAGCCTTTGGCGGGGGGCTACCCTACAATGAGCAGTTCTTC.

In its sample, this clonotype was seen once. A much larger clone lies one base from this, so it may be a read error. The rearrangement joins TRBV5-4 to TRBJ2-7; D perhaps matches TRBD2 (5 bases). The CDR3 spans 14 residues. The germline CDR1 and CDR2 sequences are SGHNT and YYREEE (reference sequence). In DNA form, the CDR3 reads TGTACCAGCAGCTCCTGGACTGCCCCCTACGAGCAGTACTTC. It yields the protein CTSSSWTAPYEQYF.

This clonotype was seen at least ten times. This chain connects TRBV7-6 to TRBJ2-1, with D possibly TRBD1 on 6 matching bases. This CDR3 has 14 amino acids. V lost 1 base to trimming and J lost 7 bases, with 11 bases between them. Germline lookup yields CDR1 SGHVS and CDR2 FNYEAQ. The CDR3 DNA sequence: TGTGCCAGCAGCTTAGGTCCAGGGGCGAATGAGCAGTTCTTC. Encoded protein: CASSLGPGANEQFF.

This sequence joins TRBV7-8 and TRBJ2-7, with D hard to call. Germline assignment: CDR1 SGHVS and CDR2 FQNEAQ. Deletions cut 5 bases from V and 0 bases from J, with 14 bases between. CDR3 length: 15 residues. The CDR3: CASSLYPQSSYEQYF. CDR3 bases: TGTGCCAGCAGCCTGTACCCCCAAAGCTCCTACGAGCAGTACTTC.